The rows below give T cell receptor beta chains drawn from one sample of a study of tumor and adjacent non-tumor tissue in lung cancer. A single record per CDR3 protein comes from TCRdb applying MiXCR to the multiplex PCR reads. This sample yields around 80,000 distinct CDR3 sequences, of which 70% to 90% are seen a single time; about 47% belongs to the top ten. Sample: distant non-tumor lung tissue. Receptor source: a man aged 55 to 70 with non-small cell lung cancer. CDR3s include the opening cysteine and the closing phenylalanine or tryptophan. The D gene is left open where the match is weak. Rows may omit the clone size; those that give it use once, few, many or a size class.

V gene: TRBV4-3
clone size: NA
D gene: TRBD2
J gene: TRBJ2-3
CDR3 protein: CASNHVGLGGSFDTQYF
CDR3 DNA: TGCGCCAGCAACCACGTTGGACTAGGCGGGAGTTTCGATACGCAATATTTT

V gene: TRBV20-1
clone size: NA
D gene: TRBD1
J gene: TRBJ2-5
CDR3 protein: CTASQQGTQETQYF
CDR3 DNA: TGCACTGCTAGTCAACAGGGGACCCAAGAGACCCAGTACTTT

V gene: TRBV7-9
clone size: NA
D gene: NA
J gene: TRBJ2-7
CDR3 protein: CASRRTWAQQYF
CDR3 DNA: TGTGCCAGCAGACGGACATGGGCCCAGCAGTACTTC

V gene: TRBV11-2
clone size: NA
D gene: NA
J gene: TRBJ2-1
CDR3 protein: CASSLVEEDNEQFF
CDR3 DNA: TGTGCCAGCAGTTTAGTTGAAGAGGACAATGAGCAGTTCTTC

V gene: TRBV20-1
clone size: NA
D gene: NA
J gene: TRBJ2-7
CDR3 protein: CSASSPIGMYERYF
CDR3 DNA: TGCAGTGCTAGCTCCCCCATCGGGATGTATGAGCGGTACTTC

V gene: TRBV7-8
clone size: NA
D gene: NA
J gene: TRBJ2-7
CDR3 protein: CASSPSYASYEQYF
CDR3 DNA: TGTGCCAGCAGCCCTAGTTACGCATCCTACGAGCAGTACTTC

V gene: TRBV20-1
clone size: NA
D gene: TRBD2
J gene: TRBJ2-1
CDR3 protein: CSAIGTRGTYTNNEQFF
CDR3 DNA: TGCAGTGCTATAGGGACTAGGGGGACCTACACCAATAATGAGCAGTTTTTC

V gene: TRBV11-3
clone size: once
D gene: TRBD2
J gene: TRBJ2-2
CDR3 protein: CVISSRGAGGYRAGELLF
CDR3 DNA: TGTGTCATCAGCTCCCGTGGAGCGGGAGGATACAGAGCCGGGGAGCTGCTTTTT

V gene: TRBV5-6
clone size: NA
D gene: NA
J gene: TRBJ2-1
CDR3 protein: CASSPRLGSNEQLF
CDR3 DNA: TGTGCCAGTAGCCCCCGACTAGGGAGCAATGAGCAGCTCTTC

V gene: TRBV5-5
clone size: NA
D gene: TRBD2
J gene: TRBJ2-1
CDR3 protein: CTSIPPGTRYDNEQFF
CDR3 DNA: TGTACCAGCATACCCCCCGGGACTAGGTACGACAATGAGCAGTTCTTC

V gene: TRBV6-4
clone size: NA
D gene: NA
J gene: TRBJ2-3
CDR3 protein: CGSSDSSTDTQYF
CDR3 DNA: TGTGGCAGCAGTGACTCCAGCACAGATACGCAGTATTTC

V gene: TRBV6-5
clone size: NA
D gene: TRBD1
J gene: TRBJ2-2
CDR3 protein: CASNHSGTGQGGELFF
CDR3 DNA: TGTGCCAGCAATCACTCTGGGACAGGGCAGGGCGGGGAGCTGTTTTTT

V gene: TRBV6-5
clone size: NA
D gene: NA
J gene: TRBJ2-5
CDR3 protein: CASRRDNIQETQYF
CDR3 DNA: TGTGCCAGCAGGAGGGATAACATCCAAGAGACCCAGTACTTC

V gene: TRBV12-3/TRBV12-4
clone size: NA
D gene: TRBD1
J gene: TRBJ2-2
CDR3 protein: CPRRQGARTGELFF
CDR3 DNA: TGTCCCAGAAGACAGGGGGCAAGAACCGGGGAGCTGTTTTTT

V gene: TRBV29-1
clone size: once
D gene: NA
J gene: TRBJ2-7
CDR3 protein: CIVAQGTYEQYF
CDR3 DNA: TGCATTGTTGCTCAGGGGACCTACGAGCAGTACTTC

V gene: TRBV7-2
clone size: NA
D gene: TRBD2
J gene: TRBJ2-1
CDR3 protein: CASSPGRGLAEYKQFF
CDR3 DNA: TGTGCCAGCAGCCCCGGTAGGGGACTAGCGGAATACAAGCAGTTCTTC

V gene: TRBV4-1
clone size: once
D gene: TRBD1
J gene: TRBJ2-3
CDR3 protein: CVSSQRGGQGKDTQYF
CDR3 DNA: TGCGTCAGCAGTCAACGGGGCGGACAGGGGAAAGATACGCAGTATTTT

V gene: TRBV11-1
clone size: NA
D gene: NA
J gene: TRBJ2-3
CDR3 protein: CASSTRTLRVTDTQYF
CDR3 DNA: TGTGCCAGCAGCACACGCACGTTGAGGGTCACAGATACGCAGTATTTT

V gene: TRBV7-8
clone size: few
D gene: NA
J gene: TRBJ1-3
CDR3 protein: CASSSARQYSGNTIYF
CDR3 DNA: TGTGCCAGCAGCTCGGCCCGACAGTACTCTGGAAACACCATATATTTT

V gene: TRBV6-1
clone size: NA
D gene: NA
J gene: TRBJ2-6
CDR3 protein: CASSEVGEGVGANVLTF
CDR3 DNA: TGTGCCAGCAGTGAAGTGGGAGAGGGTGTTGGGGCCAACGTCCTGACTTTC

V gene: TRBV12-3/TRBV12-4
clone size: NA
D gene: NA
J gene: TRBJ1-5
CDR3 protein: CASSLLRDQPHHF
CDR3 DNA: TGTGCCAGTAGTTTATTGAGGGACCAGCCCCATCATTTT

V gene: TRBV11-3
clone size: NA
D gene: NA
J gene: TRBJ1-2
CDR3 protein: CASSLGQGYAYTF
CDR3 DNA: TGTGCCAGCAGCCTGGGACAAGGGTATGCCTACACCTTC

V gene: TRBV20-1
clone size: once
D gene: NA
J gene: TRBJ2-7
CDR3 protein: CNAQYNSYEQYF
CDR3 DNA: TGCAATGCACAGTACAACTCCTACGAGCAGTACTTC

V gene: TRBV20-1
clone size: many
D gene: NA
J gene: TRBJ1-6
CDR3 protein: CSASTPRGANSPLHF
CDR3 DNA: TGCAGTGCTTCTACCCCACGGGGAGCTAATTCACCCCTCCACTTT

V gene: TRBV28
clone size: few
D gene: NA
J gene: TRBJ2-5
CDR3 protein: CASSRLGRGETQYF
CDR3 DNA: TGTGCCAGCAGTCGACTTGGGAGGGGGGAGACCCAGTACTTC

V gene: TRBV20-1
clone size: NA
D gene: TRBD2
J gene: TRBJ2-5
CDR3 protein: CSARDSGGGESQYF
CDR3 DNA: TGCAGTGCTAGGGATAGCGGGGGGGGAGAGTCTCAGTACTTC

V gene: TRBV11-3
clone size: NA
D gene: NA
J gene: TRBJ1-1
CDR3 protein: CTNSSHRRQTEAFF
CDR3 DNA: TGTACCAACAGCTCGCACAGACGGCAGACTGAAGCTTTCTTT

V gene: TRBV11-1
clone size: NA
D gene: NA
J gene: TRBJ2-2
CDR3 protein: CASSLREGITGELFF
CDR3 DNA: TGTGCCAGCAGCTTACGTGAAGGGATCACCGGGGAGCTATTTTTT

V gene: TRBV6-5
clone size: NA
D gene: NA
J gene: TRBJ1-6
CDR3 protein: CVSSYSPGEKTLHF
CDR3 DNA: TGTGTCAGTAGTTACTCCCCGGGAGAGAAGACCCTCCACTTT

V gene: TRBV4-3
clone size: NA
D gene: NA
J gene: TRBJ1-1
CDR3 protein: CASSRDHSQSNTETLF
CDR3 DNA: TGCGCCAGCAGCCGAGATCACTCACAGTCGAACACTGAAACTCTCTTT

V gene: TRBV11-3
clone size: medium-sized
D gene: NA
J gene: TRBJ2-7
CDR3 protein: CASTDSILQYF
CDR3 DNA: TGTGCCAGCACCGATTCGATCTTGCAGTACTTC